The clone carrying this T cell receptor beta chain was picked up a small number of times. Sequencing was performed with immunoSEQ multiplex PCR; in TCRdb, only in-frame clones are kept and a portion is missing. This sample has 90,000 to 120,000 clones; 88% occur once, and the top ten carry around 2%. With 1 base removed from V and 7 bases from J, the gap between germline ends came to 6 bases. CDR1 and CDR2 (germline): SGHDT, YYEEEE. The CDR3 totals 12 residues. These data originate in a study of blood T cell repertoires in COVID-19. The sequenced material came from peripheral blood. The receptor was derived from a human donor in a cohort sampled during active COVID-19. The J gene is TRBJ2-1, the V gene TRBV5-6; D ambiguous. CDR3 bases: TGTGCCAGCAGCTTGCCAGTGAATGAGCAGTTCTTC. This codes for CASSLPVNEQFF.